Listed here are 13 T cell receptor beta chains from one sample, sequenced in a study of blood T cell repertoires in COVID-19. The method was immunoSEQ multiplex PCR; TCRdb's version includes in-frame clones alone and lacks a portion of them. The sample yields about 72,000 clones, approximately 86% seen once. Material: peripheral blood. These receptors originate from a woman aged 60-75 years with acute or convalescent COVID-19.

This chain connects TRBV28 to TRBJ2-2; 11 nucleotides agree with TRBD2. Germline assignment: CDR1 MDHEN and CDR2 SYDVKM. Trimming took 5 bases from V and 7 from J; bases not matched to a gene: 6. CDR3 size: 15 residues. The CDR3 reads CASSLAGGVGGELFF. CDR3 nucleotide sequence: TGTGCCAGCAGTCTAGCGGGGGGAGTCGGCGGGGAGCTGTTTTTT.

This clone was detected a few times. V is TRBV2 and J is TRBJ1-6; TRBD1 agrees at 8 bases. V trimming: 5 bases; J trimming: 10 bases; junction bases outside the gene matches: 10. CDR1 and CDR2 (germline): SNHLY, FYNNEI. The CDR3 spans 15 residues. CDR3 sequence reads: CASSIVSGGASPLHF. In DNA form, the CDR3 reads TGTGCCAGCAGTATAGTATCAGGGGGCGCCTCACCCCTCCACTTT.

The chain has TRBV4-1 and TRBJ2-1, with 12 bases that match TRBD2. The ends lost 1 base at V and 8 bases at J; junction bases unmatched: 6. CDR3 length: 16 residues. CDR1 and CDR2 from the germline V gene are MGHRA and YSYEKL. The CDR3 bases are TGCGCCAGCAGCCAAGGTTCTAGCGGGGGGGTCTATGAGCAGTTCTTC. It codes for CASSQGSSGGVYEQFF.

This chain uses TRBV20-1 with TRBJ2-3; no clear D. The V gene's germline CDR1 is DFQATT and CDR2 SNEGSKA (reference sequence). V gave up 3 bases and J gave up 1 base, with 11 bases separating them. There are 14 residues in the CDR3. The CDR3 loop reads CSASYPQGTDTQYF. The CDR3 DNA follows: TGCAGTGCTAGTTACCCCCAGGGCACAGATACGCAGTATTTT.

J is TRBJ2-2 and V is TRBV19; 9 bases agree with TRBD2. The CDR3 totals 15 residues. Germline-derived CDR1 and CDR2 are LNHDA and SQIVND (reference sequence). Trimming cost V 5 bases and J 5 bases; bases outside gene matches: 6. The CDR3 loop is CASSDSGGPTGELFF. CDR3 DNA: TGTGCCAGTAGTGACAGCGGGGGGCCGACCGGGGAGCTGTTTTTT.

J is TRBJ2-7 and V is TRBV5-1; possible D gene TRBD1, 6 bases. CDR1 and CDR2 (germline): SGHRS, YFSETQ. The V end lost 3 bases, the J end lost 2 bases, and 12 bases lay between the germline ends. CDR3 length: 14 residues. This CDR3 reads CASSSGTPPYEQYF. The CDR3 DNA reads TGCGCCAGCAGCTCCGGGACACCTCCCTACGAGCAGTACTTC.

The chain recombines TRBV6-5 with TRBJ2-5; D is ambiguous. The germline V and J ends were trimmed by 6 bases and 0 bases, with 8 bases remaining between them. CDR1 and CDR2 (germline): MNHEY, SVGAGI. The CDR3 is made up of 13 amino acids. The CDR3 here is CASSTPYQETQYF. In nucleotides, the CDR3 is TGTGCCAGCAGCACACCGTACCAAGAGACCCAGTACTTC.

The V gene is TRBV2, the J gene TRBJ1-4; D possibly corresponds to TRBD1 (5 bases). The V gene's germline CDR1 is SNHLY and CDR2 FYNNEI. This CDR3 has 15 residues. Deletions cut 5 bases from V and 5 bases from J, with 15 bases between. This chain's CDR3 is CASSTTRQPNEKLFF. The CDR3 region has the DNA TGTGCCAGCAGTACCACCCGACAGCCGAATGAAAAACTGTTTTTT.

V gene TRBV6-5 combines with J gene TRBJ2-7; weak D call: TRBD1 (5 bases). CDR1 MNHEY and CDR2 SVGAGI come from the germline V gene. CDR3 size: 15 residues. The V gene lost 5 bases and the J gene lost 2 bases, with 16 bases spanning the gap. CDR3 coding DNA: TGTGCCAGCAGTACCGACCCACAGGCAACCTACGAGCAGTACTTC. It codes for CASSTDPQATYEQYF.

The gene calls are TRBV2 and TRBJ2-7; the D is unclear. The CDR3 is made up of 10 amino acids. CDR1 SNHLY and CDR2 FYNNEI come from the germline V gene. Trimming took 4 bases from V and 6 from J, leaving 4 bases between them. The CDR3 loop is CASSGPEQYF. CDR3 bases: TGTGCCAGCAGTGGGCCCGAGCAGTACTTC.

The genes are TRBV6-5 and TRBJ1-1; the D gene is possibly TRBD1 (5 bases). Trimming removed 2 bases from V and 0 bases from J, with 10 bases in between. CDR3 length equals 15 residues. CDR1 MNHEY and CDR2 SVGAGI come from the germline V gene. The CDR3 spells CASSYGHFMNTEAFF. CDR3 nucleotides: TGTGCCAGCAGTTACGGACACTTCATGAACACTGAAGCTTTCTTT.

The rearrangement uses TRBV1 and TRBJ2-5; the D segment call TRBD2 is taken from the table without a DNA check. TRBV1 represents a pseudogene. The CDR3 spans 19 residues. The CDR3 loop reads CTSSRGGCGLAGLQETQYF. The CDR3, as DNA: TGCACCAGCAGCCGGGGGGGGTGTGGTCTAGCGGGGCTACAAGAGACCCAGTACTTC.

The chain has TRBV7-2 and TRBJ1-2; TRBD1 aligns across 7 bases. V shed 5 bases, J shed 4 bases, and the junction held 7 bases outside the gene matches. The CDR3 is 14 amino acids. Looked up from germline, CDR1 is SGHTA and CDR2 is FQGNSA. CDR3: CASSLSTGLYGYTF. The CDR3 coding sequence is TGTGCCAGCAGCCTATCGACAGGGCTCTATGGCTACACCTTC. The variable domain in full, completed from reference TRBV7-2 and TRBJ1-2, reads GAGVSQSPSNKVTEKGKDVELRCDPISGHTALYWYRQSLGQGLEFLIYFQGNSAPDKSGLPSDRFSAERTGGSVSTLTIQRTQQEDSAVYLCASSLSTGLYGYTFGSGTRLTVV.